This T cell receptor (beta chain) was observed in a study of cytomegalovirus exposure and HLA in healthy donors. Study-level results: Diagnosis of cytomegalovirus status made by the classifier reportedly showed high specificity and sensitivity.

The PCR had 60 Vbeta and 13 Jbeta primers. Repertoires were generated with immunoSEQ multiplex PCR, while TCRdb's copy carries only in-frame clones and drops some. The repertoire holds some 120,000 clones, with around 84% as singletons. Points on this clone: Its antigen is unknown.

The CDR3 extends over 13 amino acids. Germline loops: CDR1 MGHDK, CDR2 SYGVNS. The V end lost 7 bases, the J end lost 2 bases, and 12 bases lay between the germline ends. This chain uses TRBV25-1 with TRBJ2-7; the D is unclear. The sequencing input was PBMCs. The sequence came from a man between 25 and 39 years old in good health and CMV-seropositive. As DNA, the CDR3 is TGTGCCAGCAAAGACACCGTTACCTACGAGCAGTACTTC. Amino acid sequence: CASKDTVTYEQYF.